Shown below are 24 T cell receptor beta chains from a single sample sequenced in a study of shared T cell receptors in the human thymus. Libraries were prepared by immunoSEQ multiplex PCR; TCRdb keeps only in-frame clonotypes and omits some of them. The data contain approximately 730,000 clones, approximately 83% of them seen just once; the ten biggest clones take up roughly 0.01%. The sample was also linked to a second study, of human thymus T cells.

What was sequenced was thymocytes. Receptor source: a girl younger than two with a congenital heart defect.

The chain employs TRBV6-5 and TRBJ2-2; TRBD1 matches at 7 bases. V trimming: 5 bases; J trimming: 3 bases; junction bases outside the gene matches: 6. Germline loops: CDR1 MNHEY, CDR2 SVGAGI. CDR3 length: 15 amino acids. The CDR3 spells CASSTSDRDTGELFF. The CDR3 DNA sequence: TGTGCCAGCAGTACTTCTGACAGGGACACCGGGGAGCTGTTTTTT.

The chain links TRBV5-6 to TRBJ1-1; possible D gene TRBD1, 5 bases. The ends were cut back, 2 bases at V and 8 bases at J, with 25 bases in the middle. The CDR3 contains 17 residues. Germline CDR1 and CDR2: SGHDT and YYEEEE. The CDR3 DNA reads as TGTGCCAGCAGCTTCGAGTCCTTCTCTTTAGGGCCAGGGGAAGCTTTCTTT. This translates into CASSFESFSLGPGEAFF. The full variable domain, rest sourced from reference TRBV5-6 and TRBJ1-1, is DAGVTQSPTHLIKTRGQQVTLRCSPKSGHDTVSWYQQALGQGPQFIFQYYEEEERQRGNFPDRFSGHQFPNYSSELNVNALLLGDSALYLCASSFESFSLGPGEAFFGQGTRLTVV.

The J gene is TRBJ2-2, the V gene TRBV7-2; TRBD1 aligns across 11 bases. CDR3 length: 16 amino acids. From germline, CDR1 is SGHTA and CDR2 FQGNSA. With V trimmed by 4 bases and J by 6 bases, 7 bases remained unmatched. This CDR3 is CASSSRTGGCAGELFF. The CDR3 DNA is TGTGCCAGCAGCTCGAGGACAGGGGGCTGCGCCGGGGAGCTGTTTTTT.

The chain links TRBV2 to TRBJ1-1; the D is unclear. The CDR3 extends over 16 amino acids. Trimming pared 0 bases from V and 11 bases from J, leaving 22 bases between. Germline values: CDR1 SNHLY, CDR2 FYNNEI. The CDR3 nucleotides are TGTGCCAGCAGTGAAGCGCACGAGGGTGTGATGGTGTGGGCTTTCTTT. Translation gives CASSEAHEGVMVWAFF. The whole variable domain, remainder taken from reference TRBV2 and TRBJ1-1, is EPEVTQTPSHQVTQMGQEVILRCVPISNHLYFYWYRQILGQKVEFLVSFYNNEISEKSEIFDDQFSVERPDGSNFTLKIRSTKLEDSAMYFCASSEAHEGVMVWAFFGQGTRLTVV.

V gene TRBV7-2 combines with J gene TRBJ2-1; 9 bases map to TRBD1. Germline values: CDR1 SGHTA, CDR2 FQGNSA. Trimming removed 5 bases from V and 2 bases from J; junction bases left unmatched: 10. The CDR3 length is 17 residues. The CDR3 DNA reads TGTGCCAGCAGCCTAAAACATACAGGGGGCACCTACAATGAGCAGTTCTTC. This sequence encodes CASSLKHTGGTYNEQFF. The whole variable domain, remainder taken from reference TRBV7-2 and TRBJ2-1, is GAGVSQSPSNKVTEKGKDVELRCDPISGHTALYWYRQSLGQGLEFLIYFQGNSAPDKSGLPSDRFSAERTGGSVSTLTIQRTQQEDSAVYLCASSLKHTGGTYNEQFFGPGTRLTVL.

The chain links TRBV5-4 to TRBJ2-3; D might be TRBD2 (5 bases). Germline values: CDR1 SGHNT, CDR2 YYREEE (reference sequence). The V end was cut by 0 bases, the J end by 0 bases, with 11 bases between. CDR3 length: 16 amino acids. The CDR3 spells CASSLVAPTSTDTQYF. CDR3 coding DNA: TGTGCCAGCAGCTTGGTAGCGCCTACTAGCACAGATACGCAGTATTTT.

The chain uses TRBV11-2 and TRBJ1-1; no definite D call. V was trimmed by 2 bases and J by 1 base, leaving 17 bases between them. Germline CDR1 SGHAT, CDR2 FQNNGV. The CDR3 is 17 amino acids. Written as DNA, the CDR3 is TGTGCCAGCAGCTTACTTTTCCGTACAGCCAGGAACACTGAAGCTTTCTTT. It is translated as CASSLLFRTARNTEAFF.

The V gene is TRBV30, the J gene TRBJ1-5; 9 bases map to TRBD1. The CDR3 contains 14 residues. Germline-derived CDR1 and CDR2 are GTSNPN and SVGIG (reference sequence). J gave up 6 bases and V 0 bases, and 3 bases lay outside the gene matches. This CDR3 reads CAWSVGQGSQPQHF. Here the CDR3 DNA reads TGTGCCTGGAGTGTAGGACAGGGGAGTCAGCCCCAGCATTTT.

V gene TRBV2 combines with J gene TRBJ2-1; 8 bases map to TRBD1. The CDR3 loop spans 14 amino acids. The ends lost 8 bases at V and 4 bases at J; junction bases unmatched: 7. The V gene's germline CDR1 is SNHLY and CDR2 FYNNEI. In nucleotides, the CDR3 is TGTGCCAGCCGAGACAGGGGACTTTACAATGAGCAGTTCTTC. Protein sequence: CASRDRGLYNEQFF.

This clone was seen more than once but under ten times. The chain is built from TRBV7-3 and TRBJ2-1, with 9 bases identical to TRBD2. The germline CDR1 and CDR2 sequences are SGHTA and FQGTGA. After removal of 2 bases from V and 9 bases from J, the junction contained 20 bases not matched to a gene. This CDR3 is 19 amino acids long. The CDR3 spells CASSLFPMFGDSGGPEQFF. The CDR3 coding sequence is TGTGCCAGCAGCTTATTCCCCATGTTTGGTGATAGCGGGGGACCTGAGCAGTTCTTC.

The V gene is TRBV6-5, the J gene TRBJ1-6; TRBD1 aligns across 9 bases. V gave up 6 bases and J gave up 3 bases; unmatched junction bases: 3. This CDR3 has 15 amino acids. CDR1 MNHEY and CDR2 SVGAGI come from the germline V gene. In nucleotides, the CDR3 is TGTGCCAGCAGCCTGACAGGGGGCTATAATTCACCCCTCCACTTT. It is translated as CASSLTGGYNSPLHF.

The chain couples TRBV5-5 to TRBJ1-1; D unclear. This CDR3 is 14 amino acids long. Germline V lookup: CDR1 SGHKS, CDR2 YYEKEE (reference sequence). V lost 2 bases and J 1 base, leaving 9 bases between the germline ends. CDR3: CASSFHGQNTEAFF. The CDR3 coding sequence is TGTGCCAGCAGCTTTCATGGCCAGAACACTGAAGCTTTCTTT.

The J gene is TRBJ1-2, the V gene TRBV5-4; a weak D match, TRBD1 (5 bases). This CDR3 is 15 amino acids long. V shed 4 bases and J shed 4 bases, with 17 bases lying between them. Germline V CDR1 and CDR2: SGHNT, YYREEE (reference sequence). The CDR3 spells CASSTEVQESYGYTF. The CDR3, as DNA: TGTGCCAGCAGCACTGAAGTACAGGAATCCTATGGCTACACCTTC.

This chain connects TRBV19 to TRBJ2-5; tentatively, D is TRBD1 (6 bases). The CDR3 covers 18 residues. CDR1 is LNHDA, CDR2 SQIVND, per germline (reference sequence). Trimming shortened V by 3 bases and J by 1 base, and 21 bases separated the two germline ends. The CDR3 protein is CASSIRVQGNLIQETQYF. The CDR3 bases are TGTGCCAGTAGTATCCGAGTTCAGGGGAATTTGATCCAAGAGACCCAGTACTTC.

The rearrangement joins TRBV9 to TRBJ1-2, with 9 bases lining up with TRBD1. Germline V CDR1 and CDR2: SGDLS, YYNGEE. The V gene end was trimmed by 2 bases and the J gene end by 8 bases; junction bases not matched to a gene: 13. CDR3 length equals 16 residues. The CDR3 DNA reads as TGTGCCAGCAGCGTGAGAGATGGATCGACAGGGGGGGGCTACACCTTC. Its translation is CASSVRDGSTGGGYTF.

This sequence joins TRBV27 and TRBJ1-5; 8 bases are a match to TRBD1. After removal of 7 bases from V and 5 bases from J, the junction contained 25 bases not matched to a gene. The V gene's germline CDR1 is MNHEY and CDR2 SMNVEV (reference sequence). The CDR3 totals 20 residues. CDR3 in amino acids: CASTPVLPKGQGHHYQPQHF. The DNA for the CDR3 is TGTGCCAGCACCCCCGTTCTTCCAAAAGGACAGGGCCACCATTATCAGCCCCAGCATTTT.

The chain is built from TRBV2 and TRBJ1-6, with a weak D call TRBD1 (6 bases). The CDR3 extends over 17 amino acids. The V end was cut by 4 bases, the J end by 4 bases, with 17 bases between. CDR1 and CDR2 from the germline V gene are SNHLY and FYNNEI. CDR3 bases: TGTGCCAGCAGTGCCATCACAGGGAAGACTTATAATTCACCCCTCCACTTT. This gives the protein CASSAITGKTYNSPLHF.

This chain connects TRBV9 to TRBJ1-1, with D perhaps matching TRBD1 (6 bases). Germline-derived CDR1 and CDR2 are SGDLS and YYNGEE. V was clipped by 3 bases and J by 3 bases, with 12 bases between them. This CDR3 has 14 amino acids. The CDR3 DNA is TGTGCCAGCAGCGCGGACAGTTCGGACACTGAAGCTTTCTTT. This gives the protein CASSADSSDTEAFF.

This chain's CDR3 is CASSLAGRGGLDNEQFF. For the CDR3, the DNA is TGTGCCAGCAGCTTGGCTGGGCGGGGGGGCCTGGACAATGAGCAGTTCTTC. This sequence joins TRBV5-6 and TRBJ2-1; 9 bases align to TRBD2. The germline gives CDR1 SGHDT, CDR2 YYEEEE. This CDR3 comprises 17 residues. The trim removed 0 bases at V and 5 bases at J, leaving 9 bases unmatched.

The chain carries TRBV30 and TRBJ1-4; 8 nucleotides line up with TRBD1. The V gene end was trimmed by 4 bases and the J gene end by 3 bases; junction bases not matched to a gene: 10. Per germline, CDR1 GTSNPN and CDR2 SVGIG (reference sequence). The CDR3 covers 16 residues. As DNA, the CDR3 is TGTGCCTGGATCCACGACCCGGGACAGGCTAATGAAAAACTGTTTTTT. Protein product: CAWIHDPGQANEKLFF.

CDR3 DNA: TGTGCCTGGAGTGTAAGGGGGGCTACGGGGGGCAATGAGCAGTTCTTC. Protein: CAWSVRGATGGNEQFF. This rearrangement joins TRBV30 to TRBJ2-1, with D possibly TRBD2 on 7 matching bases. Germline lookup yields CDR1 GTSNPN and CDR2 SVGIG (reference sequence). The CDR3 consists of 16 residues. Between the trimmed V and J ends, which lost 0 bases and 6 bases, there was a span of 18 bases.

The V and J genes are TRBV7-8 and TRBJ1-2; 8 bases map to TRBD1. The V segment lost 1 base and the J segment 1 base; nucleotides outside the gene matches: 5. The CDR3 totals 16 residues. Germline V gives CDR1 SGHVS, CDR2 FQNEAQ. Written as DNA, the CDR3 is TGTGCCAGCAGCTTAGGGCAGGGGGCGCGTAACTATGGCTACACCTTC. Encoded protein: CASSLGQGARNYGYTF. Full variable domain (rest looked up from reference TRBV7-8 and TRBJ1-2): GAGVSQSPRYKVAKRGQDVALRCDPISGHVSLFWYQQALGQGPEFLTYFQNEAQLDKSGLPSDRFFAERPEGSVSTLKIQRTQQEDSAVYLCASSLGQGARNYGYTFGSGTRLTVV.

The CDR3 bases are TGTGCCAGCAGTACCCTGGGAGGGCGAAACACCATATATTTT. Encoded protein: CASSTLGGRNTIYF. The chain has TRBV2 and TRBJ1-3, with D unresolved. V was shortened by 5 bases and J by 5 bases, with 13 bases between the two germline ends. Germline lookup yields CDR1 SNHLY and CDR2 FYNNEI. This CDR3 is built from 14 residues.

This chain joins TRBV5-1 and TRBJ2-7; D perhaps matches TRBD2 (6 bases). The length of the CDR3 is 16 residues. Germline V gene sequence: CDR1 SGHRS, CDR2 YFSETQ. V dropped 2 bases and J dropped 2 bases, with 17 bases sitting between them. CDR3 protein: CASSLYQTRTPYEQYF. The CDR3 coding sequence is TGCGCCAGCAGCTTATACCAGACTAGGACTCCCTACGAGCAGTACTTC.